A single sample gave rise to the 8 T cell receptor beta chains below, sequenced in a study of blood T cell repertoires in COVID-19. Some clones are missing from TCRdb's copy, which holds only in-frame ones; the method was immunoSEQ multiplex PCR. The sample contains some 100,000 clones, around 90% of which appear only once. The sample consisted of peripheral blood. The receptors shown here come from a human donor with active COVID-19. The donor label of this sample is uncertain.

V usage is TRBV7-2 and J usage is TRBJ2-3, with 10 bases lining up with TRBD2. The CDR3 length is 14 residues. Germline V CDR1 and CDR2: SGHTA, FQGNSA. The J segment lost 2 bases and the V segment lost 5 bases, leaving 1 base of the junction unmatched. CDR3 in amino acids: CASSSGGDTDTQYF. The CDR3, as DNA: TGTGCCAGCAGCAGCGGGGGGGACACAGATACGCAGTATTTT. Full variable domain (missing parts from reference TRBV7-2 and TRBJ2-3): GAGVSQSPSNKVTEKGKDVELRCDPISGHTALYWYRQSLGQGLEFLIYFQGNSAPDKSGLPSDRFSAERTGGSVSTLTIQRTQQEDSAVYLCASSSGGDTDTQYFGPGTRLTVL.

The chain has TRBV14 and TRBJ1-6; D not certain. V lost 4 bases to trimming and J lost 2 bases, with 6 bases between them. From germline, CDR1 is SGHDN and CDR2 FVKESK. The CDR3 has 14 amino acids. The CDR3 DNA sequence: TGTGCCAGCAGCCTCGTCCCCTATAATTCACCCCTCCACTTT. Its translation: CASSLVPYNSPLHF.

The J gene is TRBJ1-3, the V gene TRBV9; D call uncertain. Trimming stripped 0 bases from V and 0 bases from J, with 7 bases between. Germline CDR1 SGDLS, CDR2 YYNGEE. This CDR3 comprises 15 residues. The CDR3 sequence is CASSVASSSGNTIYF. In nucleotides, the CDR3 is TGTGCCAGCAGCGTAGCTTCGAGCTCTGGAAACACCATATATTTT.

The CDR3 protein is CASSLAGQGAKKKFF. The CDR3 nucleotides are TGCGCCAGCAGCCTCGCCGGCCAGGGGGCTAAAAAAAAGTTCTTC. V gene TRBV5-1 combines with J gene TRBJ2-1; TRBD1 agrees at 8 bases. Trimming at V came to 4 bases and at J to 14 bases, leaving 17 bases not matched to a gene. The CDR3 has 15 residues. The germline gives CDR1 SGHRS, CDR2 YFSETQ.

The CDR3 spells CASSLPSGATGETQYF. Here the CDR3 DNA reads TGCGCCAGCAGCTTGCCTAGCGGCGCCACTGGGGAGACCCAGTACTTC. The rearrangement joins TRBV5-1 to TRBJ2-5; 7 bases fit TRBD2. V trimming: 1 base; J trimming: 5 bases; junction bases outside the gene matches: 11. Germline V CDR1 and CDR2: SGHRS, YFSETQ. This CDR3 is built from 16 residues.

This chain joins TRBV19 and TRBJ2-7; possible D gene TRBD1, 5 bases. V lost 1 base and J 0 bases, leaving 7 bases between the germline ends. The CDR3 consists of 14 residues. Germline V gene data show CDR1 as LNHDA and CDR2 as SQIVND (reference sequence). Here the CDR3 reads CASSIGGGSYEQYF. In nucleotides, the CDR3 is TGTGCCAGTAGTATAGGGGGCGGCTCCTACGAGCAGTACTTC. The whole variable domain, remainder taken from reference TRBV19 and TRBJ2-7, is DGGITQSPKYLFRKEGQNVTLSCEQNLNHDAMYWYRQDPGQGLRLIYYSQIVNDFQKGDIAEGYSVSREKKESFPLTVTSAQKNPTAFYLCASSIGGGSYEQYFGPGTRLTVT.

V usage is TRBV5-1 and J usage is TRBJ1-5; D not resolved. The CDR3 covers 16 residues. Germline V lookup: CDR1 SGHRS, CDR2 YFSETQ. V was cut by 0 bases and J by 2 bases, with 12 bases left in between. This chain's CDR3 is CASSLGASVGNQPQHF. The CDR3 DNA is TGCGCCAGCAGCTTGGGCGCCAGCGTTGGCAATCAGCCCCAGCATTTT. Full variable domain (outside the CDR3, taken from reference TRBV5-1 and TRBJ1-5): KAGVTQTPRYLIKTRGQQVTLSCSPISGHRSVSWYQQTPGQGLQFLFEYFSETQRNKGNFPGRFSGRQFSNSRSEMNVSTLELGDSALYLCASSLGASVGNQPQHFGDGTRLSIL.

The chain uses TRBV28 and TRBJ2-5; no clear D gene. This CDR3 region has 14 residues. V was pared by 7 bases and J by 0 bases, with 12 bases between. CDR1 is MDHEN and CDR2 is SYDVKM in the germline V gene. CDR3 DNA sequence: TGTGCCAGCACGTGGCTGCTGTACCAAGAGACCCAGTACTTC. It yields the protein CASTWLLYQETQYF.